A single T cell receptor beta chain is shown here with its context. This specimen comes from a study of neoadjuvant nivolumab and ipilimumab in lung cancer. Repertoires were generated with immunoSEQ multiplex PCR, while TCRdb's copy carries only in-frame clones and drops some. This sample carries approximately 9,300 clones, about 74% of them seen once, and the ten largest clones take 6% to 8%. Per the germline V gene, CDR1 is LGHNA and CDR2 is YSLEER. The CDR3 runs 16 residues. Trimming cost V 1 base and J 1 base; bases outside gene matches: 4. This chain joins TRBV4-3 and TRBJ2-3; TRBD2 matches at 8 bases. The sequencing here drew on tumor tissue, taken after neoadjuvant nivolumab, alone or with ipilimumab, at or shortly before surgery. This TCR derives from an adult with non-small cell lung cancer. Some clones in this sample may be carry-over from other donors' samples. The CDR3 is CASSQGSGGGTDTQYF. The DNA for the CDR3 is TGCGCCAGCAGCCAAGGATCGGGAGGGGGCACAGATACGCAGTATTTT.